This TCR beta chain is from a study of blood T cells in healthy people across ages. A J-beta primer mix and a sample-barcoded 5' primer were used in a second PCR of roughly 7 to 12 cycles. TCRdb reprocessed the 5' RACE reads via MiXCR and lists one record per CDR3 protein. The sample lists about 1.1 million distinct CDR3 sequences, around two fifths occurring once. The trim removed 0 bases at V and 1 base at J, leaving 4 bases unmatched. The CDR3 is made up of 17 amino acids. Per germline, CDR1 LGHNT and CDR2 FRNRAP. Material for sequencing was blood. The chain is built from TRBV12-5 and TRBJ2-2; TRBD1 matches at 8 bases. The sequence came from a young man in good health. CDR3 sequence (DNA): TGTGCTAGTGGTTTGGTATGGGGGACAGGGAACACCGGGGAGCTGTTTTTT. Its protein is CASGLVWGTGNTGELFF.